This passage covers 9 T cell receptor beta chains from one sample sequenced in a study of cytomegalovirus exposure and HLA in healthy donors. The PCR employed 60 Vbeta primers together with 13 Jbeta primers. The method was immunoSEQ multiplex PCR; TCRdb's version includes in-frame clones alone and lacks a portion of them. The table has around 90,000 clones, approximately 72% seen once. The source material was PBMCs. The receptors were sampled from a woman between 40 and 55 years old in good health and CMV-seronegative.

The chain recombines TRBV30 with TRBJ2-7; maybe TRBD1 (5 bases). The V gene lost 0 bases and the J gene lost 2 bases, with 23 bases spanning the gap. This CDR3 is built from 18 residues. Germline lookup yields CDR1 GTSNPN and CDR2 SVGIG (reference sequence). The CDR3 DNA reads as TGTGCCTGGAGTGTAGGGGTCTGGGTAAGAAGTAGGACCTACGAGCAGTACTTC. It yields the protein CAWSVGVWVRSRTYEQYF. Drawing the rest from reference TRBV30 and TRBJ2-7, the complete variable domain is SQTIHQWPATLVQPVGSPLSLECTVEGTSNPNLYWYRQAAGRGLQLLFYSVGIGQISSEVPQNLSASRPQDRQFILSSKKLLLSDSGFYLCAWSVGVWVRSRTYEQYFGPGTRLTVT.

CDR3 DNA: TGTGCCAGCAGCTCCCTTACAGGGGATGGCTACACCTTC. The encoded protein is CASSSLTGDGYTF. The chain carries TRBV7-3 and TRBJ1-2, with 7 bases that match TRBD1. V lost 4 bases to trimming and J lost 6 bases; unmatched junction nucleotides: 5. This CDR3 has 13 amino acids. Germline CDR1 is SGHTA and CDR2 is FQGTGA. The whole variable domain, remainder taken from reference TRBV7-3 and TRBJ1-2, is GAGVSQTPSNKVTEKGKYVELRCDPISGHTALYWYRQSLGQGPEFLIYFQGTGAADDSGLPNDRFFAVRPEGSVSTLKIQRTERGDSAVYLCASSSLTGDGYTFGSGTRLTVV.

The J gene is TRBJ2-3, the V gene TRBV7-3, with 8 positions matching TRBD2. The CDR3 sequence is 15 residues long. The trim removed 5 bases at V and 2 bases at J, leaving 6 bases unmatched. CDR1 and CDR2 from the germline V gene are SGHTA and FQGTGA. CDR3 sequence reads: CASSQSSGLTDTQYF. DNA of the CDR3: TGTGCCAGCAGCCAGTCTAGCGGGCTCACAGATACGCAGTATTTT.

The J gene is TRBJ1-2, the V gene TRBV5-1; 7 bases fit TRBD1. Per the germline V gene, CDR1 is SGHRS and CDR2 is YFSETQ. The CDR3 extends over 13 amino acids. V was pared by 3 bases and J by 8 bases, with 7 bases of the junction left unmatched. CDR3 residues: CASSSTGPGGYTF. The CDR3 DNA reads TGCGCCAGCAGCTCGACAGGGCCGGGCGGCTACACCTTC. Combining the CDR3 with reference TRBV5-1 and TRBJ1-2 gives the whole variable domain KAGVTQTPRYLIKTRGQQVTLSCSPISGHRSVSWYQQTPGQGLQFLFEYFSETQRNKGNFPGRFSGRQFSNSRSEMNVSTLELGDSALYLCASSSTGPGGYTFGSGTRLTVV.

The chain recombines TRBV6-5 with TRBJ2-1; tentatively, D is TRBD2 (6 bases). The CDR3 loop spans 10 amino acids. Germline V CDR1 and CDR2: MNHEY, SVGAGI. Trimming shortened V by 8 bases and J by 10 bases, and 9 bases separated the two germline ends. The CDR3 protein is CASGGGEQFF. The CDR3 DNA reads as TGTGCCAGCGGGGGAGGCGAGCAGTTCTTC.

The chain joins TRBV29-1 to TRBJ1-3; 7 nucleotides align to TRBD1. There are 15 residues in the CDR3. Looked up from germline, CDR1 is SQVTM and CDR2 is ANQGSEA. Trimming cost V 6 bases and J 7 bases; bases outside gene matches: 15. CDR3 sequence reads: CSVSALDRSTNTIYF. CDR3 sequence (DNA): TGCAGCGTGTCGGCCTTGGACAGGTCCACCAACACCATATATTTT.

The chain uses TRBV5-5 and TRBJ2-1; TRBD2 agrees at 10 bases. Germline CDR1 reads SGHKS; CDR2 reads YYEKEE (reference sequence). The V gene end was trimmed by 10 bases and the J gene end by 4 bases; junction bases not matched to a gene: 14. This CDR3 comprises 16 residues. The CDR3 DNA sequence: TGTGCCGCCGCACCCCACGGACTAGCGGATTACAATGAGCAGTTCTTC. It translates to CAAAPHGLADYNEQFF.

This chain's CDR3 is CASSPSLGATDTQYF. The CDR3 DNA follows: TGTGCCAGCAGTCCCTCTTTAGGGGCCACAGATACGCAGTATTTT. The V and J genes are TRBV6-4 and TRBJ2-3, with D possibly being TRBD1 (5 bases). CDR1 is MRHNA, CDR2 SNTAGT, per germline. V lost 5 bases and J 2 bases, leaving 14 bases between the germline ends. This CDR3 spans 15 amino acids.

This rearrangement joins TRBV9 to TRBJ2-1, with D possibly matching TRBD1 (6 bases). Trimming took 3 bases from V and 0 from J, leaving 10 bases between them. Looked up from germline, CDR1 is SGDLS and CDR2 is YYNGEE. This CDR3 has 15 amino acids. The CDR3 DNA is TGTGCCAGCAGCGAGACAGGAAGCTCCTACAATGAGCAGTTCTTC. It encodes CASSETGSSYNEQFF.